One sample yielded the 19 T cell receptor beta chains listed below, sequenced in a study of PD-1 blockade in classical Hodgkin lymphoma. Clones were read by immunoSEQ multiplex PCR, and TCRdb kept only the in-frame ones, dropping some. The top ten clones hold about 10% of a sample with about 94,000 clones, 75% to 90% of them seen once. Each of the patients experienced relapse following autologous stem cell transplantation, and their brentuximab vedotin exposure differed. The material was peripheral blood mononuclear cells (PBMCs), obtained before the second cycle of nivolumab. The source is a human donor with classical Hodgkin lymphoma.

The V and J genes are TRBV6-5 and TRBJ2-7; possibly TRBD1 for D (6 bases). This CDR3 has 15 amino acids. In germline, CDR1 is MNHEY, CDR2 SVGAGI. The V gene lost 0 bases and the J gene lost 3 bases, with 12 bases spanning the gap. The chain's CDR3 is CASSYSVRGDYEQYF. Written as DNA, the CDR3 is TGTGCCAGCAGTTACTCCGTCAGGGGAGACTACGAGCAGTACTTC.

This sequence joins TRBV9 and TRBJ2-7; 7 positions agree with TRBD1. Looked up from germline, CDR1 is SGDLS and CDR2 is YYNGEE. The CDR3 runs 16 residues. V gave up 3 bases and J gave up 4 bases; unmatched junction bases: 13. The CDR3 nucleotides are TGTGCCAGCAGCGAGGACCATGGACAGGTAAAATACGAGCAGTACTTC. The encoded protein is CASSEDHGQVKYEQYF.

The chain combines TRBV18 with TRBJ1-1; 9 nucleotides match TRBD1. Unmatched junction bases numbered 9, after V lost 2 bases and J lost 8 bases. The germline gives CDR1 KGHSH, CDR2 LQKENI. The CDR3 sequence is 15 residues long. CDR3 sequence: CASSPNGQGSGEAFF. CDR3 in DNA: TGTGCCAGCTCACCAAACGGACAGGGGTCGGGGGAAGCTTTCTTT.

The chain combines TRBV2 with TRBJ2-5; the D call may be TRBD1 or TRBD2 (5 bases each). Trimming removed 11 bases from V and 2 bases from J, with 9 bases in between. The CDR3 is 11 residues long. From germline, CDR1 is SNHLY and CDR2 FYNNEI. CDR3 nucleotides: TGTGCCGGGGGATCTCAAGAGACCCAGTACTTC. As protein: CAGGSQETQYF.

This clone was counted a single time. This sequence joins TRBV5-5 and TRBJ1-1, with D unresolved. Germline values: CDR1 SGHKS, CDR2 YYEKEE (reference sequence). The CDR3 totals 12 residues. The V gene lost 0 bases and the J gene lost 4 bases, with 4 bases spanning the gap. The CDR3 region is CASSLVSTEAFF. CDR3 bases: TGTGCCAGCAGCTTGGTTAGCACTGAAGCTTTCTTT.

This clone was counted a few times. V is TRBV18 and J is TRBJ2-3; no definite D call. The length of the CDR3 is 12 residues. The ends were cut back, 5 bases at V and 3 bases at J, with 6 bases in the middle. Per the germline V gene, CDR1 is KGHSH and CDR2 is LQKENI. The CDR3 DNA reads as TGTGCCAGCTCATTGGGGACAGATACGCAGTATTTT. Translating it yields CASSLGTDTQYF.

The chain joins TRBV15 to TRBJ2-5, with TRBD1 as a possible D gene (6 bases). The V and J ends lost 8 bases and 2 bases respectively, with 15 bases between them. Germline V gene sequence: CDR1 LNHNV, CDR2 YYDKDF (reference sequence). The length of the CDR3 is 14 residues. CDR3 loop: CATVGRGSQETQYF. Here the CDR3 DNA reads TGTGCCACCGTGGGCAGGGGATCTCAAGAGACCCAGTACTTC.

The chain carries TRBV10-2 and TRBJ2-7; D ambiguous. Germline V gene sequence: CDR1 WSHSY, CDR2 SAAADI. Trimming took 7 bases from V and 7 from J, leaving 20 bases between them. The CDR3 extends over 14 amino acids. CDR3 amino acids: CASISDAPISEQYF. CDR3 DNA sequence: TGCGCCAGCATCTCGGACGCGCCGATTTCGGAGCAGTACTTC.

The chain is built from TRBV2 and TRBJ2-1; 12 nucleotides align to TRBD1. Looked up from germline, CDR1 is SNHLY and CDR2 is FYNNEI. CDR3 length: 15 residues. Losses at the gene ends were 4 bases for V and 6 bases for J; bases not matched to a gene: 4. In nucleotides, the CDR3 is TGTGCCAGCAGTGGTGGGGACAGGGGGCGCAATGAGCAGTTCTTC. This encodes CASSGGDRGRNEQFF.

The V call is TRBV7-2, the J call TRBJ2-4; 7 nucleotides line up with TRBD2. The length of the CDR3 is 13 residues. CDR1 and CDR2 (germline): SGHTA, FQGNSA. Trimming removed 3 bases from V and 7 bases from J; junction bases left unmatched: 3. The CDR3 loop is CASSFAGRNIQYF. Written as DNA, the CDR3 is TGTGCCAGCAGCTTTGCCGGGAGGAACATTCAGTACTTC.

This clone appeared once. V and J are TRBV2 and TRBJ2-7; 7 bases agree with TRBD1. This CDR3 is 13 amino acids long. The J segment lost 4 bases and the V segment lost 7 bases, leaving 7 bases of the junction unmatched. Germline CDR1 is SNHLY and CDR2 is FYNNEI. The CDR3 bases are TGTGCCAGCAATCGGGACAGACTTTACGAGCAGTACTTC. Amino acid sequence: CASNRDRLYEQYF.

As regards this clone: An end of the junction does not agree with germline; a read error may underlie this. V is TRBV7-7 and J is TRBJ1-2; no clear D gene. This CDR3 has 15 amino acids. Germline CDR1 and CDR2: SSHAT and FNYEAQ (reference sequence). Here the CDR3 reads CASTHRSWLHYGYTF. The CDR3 DNA reads TGTGCTAGCACCCATCGAAGTTGGCTCCACTATGGCTACACCTTC. Variable domain in full (rest from reference TRBV7-7 and TRBJ1-2): GAGVSQSPRYKVTKRGQDVTLRCDPISSHATLYWYQQALGQGPEFLTYFNYEAQPDKSGLPSDRFSAERPEGSISTLTIQRTEQRDSAMYRCASTHRSWLHYGYTFGSGTRLTVV.

CDR3 DNA sequence: TGTGCCAGCAGTGAGGCCTTCGGGGGCTCCTACAATGAGCAGTTCTTC. Protein sequence: CASSEAFGGSYNEQFF. V is TRBV6-1 and J is TRBJ2-1, with D perhaps TRBD2 (6 bases). Looked up from germline, CDR1 is MNHNS and CDR2 is SASEGT. This CDR3 is 16 amino acids long. Trimming took off 3 bases at V and 0 bases at J, with 12 bases between the two ends.

The chain links TRBV28 to TRBJ1-2; 8 nucleotides match TRBD1. The CDR3 spans 13 residues. J lost 2 bases, V lost 6 bases, and 2 bases had no gene match. Germline CDR1 reads MDHEN; CDR2 reads SYDVKM. This CDR3 is CASSRTGNYGYTF. Here the CDR3 DNA reads TGTGCCAGCAGCCGGACAGGGAACTATGGCTACACCTTC.

This chain connects TRBV7-2 to TRBJ2-1; the D is unclear. The CDR3 has 11 residues. Germline V lookup: CDR1 SGHTA, CDR2 FQGNSA. Trimming pared 2 bases from V and 6 bases from J, leaving 2 bases between. CDR3 protein: CASSLINEQFF. DNA for the CDR3: TGTGCCAGCAGCTTAATCAATGAGCAGTTCTTC.

This chain connects TRBV4-1 to TRBJ2-1; D not certain. The V gene lost 5 bases and the J gene lost 2 bases, with 16 bases spanning the gap. The CDR3 totals 16 residues. The germline CDR1 and CDR2 sequences are MGHRA and YSYEKL. The CDR3 here is CASSTPGLRPYNEQFF. The CDR3 DNA is TGCGCCAGCAGCACCCCCGGTCTCCGCCCCTACAATGAGCAGTTCTTC.

Here the CDR3 DNA reads TGTGCCAGCAGTCCCTCGGGACTAGCGGATCAAGAGACCCAGTACTTC. This encodes CASSPSGLADQETQYF. V gene TRBV28 combines with J gene TRBJ2-5; 11 nucleotides line up with TRBD2. The V and J ends lost 5 bases and 2 bases, in that order; junction bases with no gene match: 7. Looked up from germline, CDR1 is MDHEN and CDR2 is SYDVKM. The CDR3 totals 16 residues. Complete variable domain (other parts from reference TRBV28 and TRBJ2-5): DVKVTQSSRYLVKRTGEKVFLECVQDMDHENMFWYRQDPGLGLRLIYFSYDVKMKEKGDIPEGYSVSREKKERFSLILESASTNQTSMYLCASSPSGLADQETQYFGPGTRLLVL.

The rearrangement joins TRBV4-2 to TRBJ2-3; 8 bases are shared with TRBD2. Germline V CDR1 and CDR2: LGHNA, YNFKEQ. V was clipped by 0 bases and J by 1 base; unmatched bases: 6. The CDR3 is 17 amino acids. CDR3 protein: CASSQDAAGGGTDTQYF. The CDR3 DNA is TGTGCCAGCAGCCAAGACGCGGCGGGGGGCGGCACAGATACGCAGTATTTT.

The V gene is TRBV19, the J gene TRBJ1-3, with a tentative D call TRBD1 (5 bases). Trimming pared 6 bases from V and 0 bases from J, leaving 12 bases between. Germline CDR1 and CDR2: LNHDA and SQIVND (reference sequence). The CDR3 runs to 15 residues. The CDR3 sequence: CASSTGLISGNTIYF. The CDR3 DNA reads as TGTGCCAGTAGCACGGGACTGATCTCTGGAAACACCATATATTTT. The full variable domain, its missing parts supplied by reference TRBV19 and TRBJ1-3, is DGGITQSPKYLFRKEGQNVTLSCEQNLNHDAMYWYRQDPGQGLRLIYYSQIVNDFQKGDIAEGYSVSREKKESFPLTVTSAQKNPTAFYLCASSTGLISGNTIYFGEGSWLTVV.